The 23 T cell receptor beta chains below all came from one sample that was sequenced in a study of cytomegalovirus exposure and HLA in healthy donors. This PCR relied on a set of 60 Vbeta primers and 13 Jbeta primers. TCRdb's table, derived via immunoSEQ multiplex PCR, lists solely in-frame clones and lacks some. The sample shows roughly 150,000 clones, more than 60% of them seen only once. The sample consisted of PBMCs. The receptors were sampled from a woman in her thirties or forties in good health and CMV-seropositive.

The chain is built from TRBV19 and TRBJ1-2; D unresolved. V was clipped by 4 bases and J by 8 bases, with 17 bases between them. Germline V CDR1 and CDR2: LNHDA, SQIVND (reference sequence). This CDR3 contains 14 residues. The CDR3 DNA sequence: TGTGCCAGTAGTAGGTCGGCAGCGCCGGGGGGCTACACCTTC. Its protein product is CASSRSAAPGGYTF.

J is TRBJ1-6 and V is TRBV2, with unresolved D. Germline-derived CDR1 and CDR2 are SNHLY and FYNNEI. The CDR3 runs to 14 residues. With 8 bases removed from V and 9 bases from J, the gap between germline ends came to 17 bases. In DNA form, the CDR3 reads TGTGCCAGCGTCGCAGAGGGTCTAGTTTCACCCCTCCACTTT. Its protein is CASVAEGLVSPLHF. Complete variable domain (other parts from reference TRBV2 and TRBJ1-6): EPEVTQTPSHQVTQMGQEVILRCVPISNHLYFYWYRQILGQKVEFLVSFYNNEISEKSEIFDDQFSVERPDGSNFTLKIRSTKLEDSAMYFCASVAEGLVSPLHFGNGTRLTVT.

This clone was seen only a few times. The rearrangement uses TRBV4-3 and TRBJ2-1; possibly TRBD2 for D (5 bases). The germline V gene encodes CDR1 LGHNA and CDR2 YSLEER. V lost 4 bases and J lost 10, with 14 bases in between. CDR3 size: 13 residues. This chain's CDR3 is CASSRLGAGEQFF. The CDR3 DNA is TGCGCCAGCAGCCGGTTGGGAGCTGGGGAGCAGTTCTTC.

The chain employs TRBV19 and TRBJ2-7, with D maybe TRBD1 (6 bases). Looked up from germline, CDR1 is LNHDA and CDR2 is SQIVND (reference sequence). The V and J ends lost 5 bases and 6 bases respectively, with 11 bases between them. The CDR3 runs 12 residues. CDR3 nucleotide sequence: TGTGCCAGTAGTTACAGGGCAGGCGAGCAGTACTTC. Translation: CASSYRAGEQYF.

Here the CDR3 reads CASSLFSLAVHPNTGELFF. CDR3 nucleotides: TGTGCCAGCAGCTTATTCTCGTTAGCGGTGCACCCAAACACCGGGGAGCTGTTTTTT. The rearrangement uses TRBV5-6 and TRBJ2-2; the D gene is possibly TRBD2 (6 bases). The CDR3 consists of 19 residues. V lost 2 bases to trimming and J lost 2 bases, with 22 bases between them. Germline CDR1 SGHDT, CDR2 YYEEEE.

V gene TRBV7-9 combines with J gene TRBJ1-2, with unresolved D. The CDR3 is 12 residues long. The V and J ends lost 1 base and 8 bases respectively, with 8 bases between them. In germline, CDR1 is SEHNR, CDR2 FQNEAQ (reference sequence). The CDR3 bases are TGTGCCAGCAGCTTAGGTGCAGAAGGCTACACCTTC. Translation: CASSLGAEGYTF. The variable domain in full, completed from reference TRBV7-9 and TRBJ1-2, reads DTGVSQNPRHKITKRGQNVTFRCDPISEHNRLYWYRQTLGQGPEFLTYFQNEAQLEKSRLLSDRFSAERPKGSFSTLEIQRTEQGDSAMYLCASSLGAEGYTFGSGTRLTVV.

The chain joins TRBV6-1 to TRBJ2-1, with TRBD2 identical over 7 bases. Trimming took 0 bases from V and 4 from J; bases not matched to a gene: 9. The germline gives CDR1 MNHNS, CDR2 SASEGT. This CDR3 contains 17 residues. CDR3 nucleotides: TGTGCCAGCAGTGAAGCGCATTTTGGCGGGGGATACAATGAGCAGTTCTTC. Amino acid sequence: CASSEAHFGGGYNEQFF.

This clone appeared a single time. The V call is TRBV6-6, the J call TRBJ2-1; TRBD2 aligns across 9 bases. Germline CDR1 is MNHNY and CDR2 is SVGAGI (reference sequence). There are 12 residues in the CDR3. V lost 4 bases and J lost 10; bases outside the gene matches: 2. CDR3 residues: CASSLAGVEQFF. As DNA, the CDR3 is TGTGCCAGCAGTTTAGCGGGGGTCGAGCAGTTCTTC.

The chain carries TRBV7-6 and TRBJ2-2; D ambiguous. Germline V gives CDR1 SGHVS, CDR2 FNYEAQ. Trimming stripped 5 bases from V and 4 bases from J, with 8 bases between. The CDR3 extends over 13 amino acids. CDR3 sequence reads: CASSQPGTGELFF. The CDR3, as DNA: TGTGCCAGCAGCCAGCCGGGCACCGGGGAGCTGTTTTTT.

This clone was found a few times. The CDR3 reads CASSKGTGARDTQYF. The CDR3 coding sequence is TGTGCCAGCAGCAAAGGGACAGGGGCAAGGGATACGCAGTATTTT. The V gene is TRBV5-4, the J gene TRBJ2-3, with 10 bases lining up with TRBD1. CDR1 and CDR2 (germline): SGHNT, YYREEE (reference sequence). The length of the CDR3 is 15 residues. V gave up 4 bases and J gave up 6 bases; unmatched junction bases: 8.

CDR3 residues: CASSLEGATRGGYTF. In DNA, the CDR3 is TGTGCCAGCAGCTTGGAGGGGGCCACCAGAGGCGGCTACACCTTC. The chain employs TRBV5-4 and TRBJ1-2; 7 bases map to TRBD1. The CDR3 sequence is 15 residues long. The germline V gene encodes CDR1 SGHNT and CDR2 YYREEE (reference sequence). The ends lost 0 bases at V and 8 bases at J; junction bases unmatched: 10.

The chain uses TRBV10-3 and TRBJ1-2, with 8 bases fitting TRBD1. The CDR3 loop spans 13 amino acids. The germline CDR1 and CDR2 sequences are ENHRY and SYGVKD. The V gene end was trimmed by 6 bases and the J gene end by 12 bases; junction bases not matched to a gene: 12. The DNA for the CDR3 is TGTGCCATCAGCCACGGACAGGGCGATACTCACACCTTC. Encoded protein: CAISHGQGDTHTF.

The chain is built from TRBV30 and TRBJ1-1; tentatively, D is TRBD1 (6 bases). Germline CDR1 GTSNPN, CDR2 SVGIG (reference sequence). The CDR3 runs to 14 residues. Trimming took 0 bases from V and 7 from J, leaving 15 bases between them. CDR3 sequence reads: CAWSVPSGAYEAFF. For the CDR3, the DNA is TGTGCCTGGAGTGTACCGTCAGGGGCATATGAAGCTTTCTTT. The complete variable domain, with remaining parts taken from reference TRBV30 and TRBJ1-1, reads SQTIHQWPATLVQPVGSPLSLECTVEGTSNPNLYWYRQAAGRGLQLLFYSVGIGQISSEVPQNLSASRPQDRQFILSSKKLLLSDSGFYLCAWSVPSGAYEAFFGQGTRLTVV.

This clone has only a few counts. CDR3 sequence reads: CASSRTVLNLNTEAFF. The CDR3, as DNA: TGTGCCAGCAGTCGGACAGTTCTAAACTTAAACACTGAAGCTTTCTTT. This rearrangement joins TRBV2 to TRBJ1-1; TRBD1 might be the D (6 bases). Germline assignment: CDR1 SNHLY and CDR2 FYNNEI. This CDR3 region has 16 residues. V was clipped by 5 bases and J by 2 bases, with 18 bases between them. Together with reference TRBV2 and TRBJ1-1, the CDR3 gives the full variable domain: EPEVTQTPSHQVTQMGQEVILRCVPISNHLYFYWYRQILGQKVEFLVSFYNNEISEKSEIFDDQFSVERPDGSNFTLKIRSTKLEDSAMYFCASSRTVLNLNTEAFFGQGTRLTVV.

The rearrangement joins TRBV18 to TRBJ2-2; TRBD1 aligns across 7 bases. Per the germline V gene, CDR1 is KGHSH and CDR2 is LQKENI. There are 15 residues in the CDR3. The V and J ends lost 8 bases and 5 bases, in that order; junction bases with no gene match: 11. The CDR3 DNA reads as TGTGCCAGCCAGGAATACAGGGGATTTACCGGGGAGCTGTTTTTT. Amino acids: CASQEYRGFTGELFF.

The chain combines TRBV9 with TRBJ2-1; no firm D call. This CDR3 spans 13 amino acids. Trimming cost V 2 bases and J 7 bases, with 10 bases left between them. Per the germline V gene, CDR1 is SGDLS and CDR2 is YYNGEE. The CDR3 protein is CASSVAGSNEQFF. The CDR3 DNA reads TGTGCCAGCAGCGTCGCAGGCTCTAATGAGCAGTTCTTC.

The chain combines TRBV5-1 with TRBJ1-5, with 9 nucleotides matching TRBD1. Germline V lookup: CDR1 SGHRS, CDR2 YFSETQ. V trimming: 7 bases; J trimming: 2 bases; junction bases outside the gene matches: 16. CDR3 length: 18 amino acids. This chain's CDR3 is CASWKWDRARLGNQPQHF. In DNA, the CDR3 is TGCGCCAGCTGGAAGTGGGACAGGGCTAGACTAGGCAATCAGCCCCAGCATTTT. Combining the CDR3 with reference TRBV5-1 and TRBJ1-5 gives the whole variable domain KAGVTQTPRYLIKTRGQQVTLSCSPISGHRSVSWYQQTPGQGLQFLFEYFSETQRNKGNFPGRFSGRQFSNSRSEMNVSTLELGDSALYLCASWKWDRARLGNQPQHFGDGTRLSIL.

V gene TRBV15 combines with J gene TRBJ2-5; 13 bases line up with TRBD2. Trimming cost V 5 bases and J 4 bases; bases outside gene matches: 13. Germline CDR1 and CDR2: LNHNV and YYDKDF (reference sequence). The CDR3 has 18 residues. CDR3 sequence (DNA): TGTGCCACCAGCCCTACTAGCGGGGGGGCCATGTGGGGAGAGACCCAGTACTTC. It translates to CATSPTSGGAMWGETQYF.

The gene calls are TRBV5-1 and TRBJ2-1; 8 nucleotides match TRBD2. From germline, CDR1 is SGHRS and CDR2 YFSETQ. Trimming took 5 bases from V and 2 from J; bases not matched to a gene: 3. CDR3 length equals 14 residues. The chain's CDR3 is CASRGAGAYNEQFF. The CDR3 coding sequence is TGCGCCAGCAGGGGAGCGGGGGCCTACAATGAGCAGTTCTTC.

This chain connects TRBV6-5 to TRBJ2-7; a weak D match, TRBD2 (6 bases). Trimming cost V 5 bases and J 7 bases, with 18 bases left between them. Germline loops: CDR1 MNHEY, CDR2 SVGAGI. The CDR3 has 14 residues. The DNA of the CDR3 is TGTGCCAGCAGTGAAGATATCGGGGGACGGGAGCAGTACTTC. It specifies CASSEDIGGREQYF.

This clone was detected once. This chain joins TRBV5-1 and TRBJ1-2; tentative D call: TRBD1 (5 bases). Germline V lookup: CDR1 SGHRS, CDR2 YFSETQ. V shed 0 bases and J shed 1 base, with 13 bases lying between them. CDR3 length: 16 amino acids. The CDR3 DNA sequence: TGCGCCAGCAGCTTGGGACAGACCATTCTTAACTATGGCTACACCTTC. Translation gives CASSLGQTILNYGYTF.

There are a few counts of this clone. This chain links TRBV5-5 with TRBJ2-5; D gene uncertain. The CDR3 is 13 residues long. Trimming took 2 bases from V and 2 from J, leaving 7 bases between them. Germline V lookup: CDR1 SGHKS, CDR2 YYEKEE (reference sequence). CDR3 nucleotides: TGTGCCAGCAGCTTTGGGCCGCAAGAGACCCAGTACTTC. It yields the protein CASSFGPQETQYF. The variable domain in full, with the rest retrieved from reference TRBV5-5 and TRBJ2-5, is DAGVTQSPTHLIKTRGQQVTLRCSPISGHKSVSWYQQVLGQGPQFIFQYYEKEERGRGNFPDRFSARQFPNYSSELNVNALLLGDSALYLCASSFGPQETQYFGPGTRLLVL.

This clone was seen more than once but under ten times. The V and J genes are TRBV5-1 and TRBJ1-3; maybe TRBD1 (5 bases). Between the trimmed V and J ends, which lost 4 bases and 0 bases, there was a span of 14 bases. Germline lookup yields CDR1 SGHRS and CDR2 YFSETQ. The CDR3 extends over 16 amino acids. This CDR3 is CASSPSWGLSGNTIYF. CDR3 nucleotides: TGCGCCAGCAGCCCATCTTGGGGCCTCTCTGGAAACACCATATATTTT.